The sequence of this T cell receptor beta chain was determined in a study of blood T cell repertoires in COVID-19. The CDR3 length is 15 residues. The germline gives CDR1 SGHAT, CDR2 FQDESV (reference sequence). The V gene end was trimmed by 2 bases and the J gene end by 7 bases; junction bases not matched to a gene: 5. Repertoires were generated with immunoSEQ multiplex PCR, while TCRdb's copy carries only in-frame clones and drops some. The top ten clones hold about 10% of a sample with 130,000 to 150,000 clones, over 70% of them seen once. The receptor was isolated from a man aged 60 to 75 who had recovered from COVID-19. The chain carries TRBV11-1 and TRBJ1-6, with 7 bases aligning to TRBD1. Sequencing input: PBMCs or T cells enriched from blood (not recorded which). DNA for the CDR3: TGTGCCAGCAGCTTAATATCAGGGGGGAATTCACCCCTCCACTTT. It codes for CASSLISGGNSPLHF.